This record looks at one T cell receptor beta chain sequence and its context. The antigen is unknown. The germline V gene encodes CDR1 LGHNA and CDR2 YNFKEQ. This CDR3 has 17 amino acids. V dropped 0 bases and J dropped 5 bases, with 16 bases sitting between them. The data were produced by immunoSEQ multiplex PCR, yet TCRdb's version contains in-frame clones alone and is incomplete. The table has some 80,000 clones, roughly 96% seen once. This entry belongs to a study of human thymus T cells. Broader study findings: Apparent skewing of V and J gene usage characterized both thymic and blood repertoires. Thymic repertoires overlap heavily among unrelated individuals, related research has reported.

Thymic samples were excised during corrective heart operations. Donation came from healthy Finnish infants having corrective surgery for congenital heart defects. This receptor was identified in a boy under three years old with a congenital heart defect but otherwise immunologically healthy. The V and J genes are TRBV4-2 and TRBJ1-4, with D perhaps TRBD1 (5 bases). Source material: thymus tissue. CDR3 residues: CASSQERGVGPNEKLFF. Here the CDR3 DNA reads TGTGCCAGCAGCCAAGAGCGGGGGGTGGGGCCAAATGAAAAACTGTTTTTT.